This TCR beta chain was observed in a study of blood T cells in healthy people across ages. Through a sample-barcoded 5' primer and a J-beta primer mix, a second PCR was run for about 7 to 12 cycles. Unique molecular identifiers of 12 random nucleotides labeled each cDNA. TCRdb recomputed calls from the 5' RACE reads with MiXCR, one row per CDR3 protein. The sample has about a million distinct CDR3 sequences; roughly 48% are singletons. Regarding this clonotype: Its antigen is as yet unknown.

This CDR3 contains 14 residues. V was cut by 1 base and J by 7 bases, with 14 bases left in between. The germline gives CDR1 SGHRS, CDR2 YFSETQ. Study-wide points: Without sorted subsets, naive and antigen-experienced compartments could not be conclusively compared. It was the long-lived donors that had more naive CD4+ cells and higher diversity than aged donors. Naive T cell percentage showed a strong correlation with the diversity of TCR beta.

This TCR derives from a man aged 25 to 45 in good health. The chain carries TRBV5-1 and TRBJ1-2; the D gene is possibly TRBD1 (5 bases). The sample was blood. The CDR3 bases are TGCGCCAGCAGCTTGAATATTAAGGGGTCTGGCTACACCTTC. Translated, it gives CASSLNIKGSGYTF. The full variable domain, its missing parts supplied by reference TRBV5-1 and TRBJ1-2, is KAGVTQTPRYLIKTRGQQVTLSCSPISGHRSVSWYQQTPGQGLQFLFEYFSETQRNKGNFPGRFSGRQFSNSRSEMNVSTLELGDSALYLCASSLNIKGSGYTFGSGTRLTVV.